A selection of T cell receptor beta chains follows, all from one sample in a study of control samples from healthy donors and cancer patients. Using immunoSEQ multiplex PCR, the repertoire was profiled, and TCRdb retains in-frame clones only, with some absent. Of about 100,000 clones detected, roughly 87% appear once; the ten largest clones hold 15% to 20%. The sample was blood. All receptors come from a woman in her fifties or sixties in good health. CDR3s include the opening cysteine and the closing phenylalanine or tryptophan. The D gene is left open where the match is weak. Clone size is stated in some rows and not others, as once, few, many or a class when expanded.

>TRBJ1-2|once|TRBD1|TRBV5-1
CASSYATGVNGYTF
TGCGCCAGCAGCTACGCCACAGGGGTCAATGGCTACACCTTC
>TRBJ2-3|.|TRBD2|TRBV7-2
CASSPGLVSDTQYF
TGTGCCAGCAGCCCGGGACTAGTTTCAGATACGCAGTATTTT
>TRBJ1-4|.|.|TRBV3-1/TRBV3-2
CASSQSWQGTPTFF
TGTGCCAGCAGCCAAAGCTGGCAGGGGACTCCTACGTTTTTT
>TRBJ1-2|.|.|TRBV7-6
CASSSHPQIPYGYTF
TGTGCCAGCAGCTCCCACCCACAGATACCATATGGCTACACCTTC
>TRBJ1-1|.|.|TRBV20-1
CSASLSRRLNTEAFF
TGCAGTGCTAGTCTGTCCAGGCGGCTGAACACTGAAGCTTTCTTT
>TRBJ2-2|.|TRBD1|TRBV6-4
CASRGGLVGELFF
TGTGCCAGCAGAGGGGGCCTCGTCGGGGAGCTGTTTTTT
>TRBJ2-5|.|TRBD1|TRBV6-5
CASEVTGLVSETQYF
TGTGCCAGCGAGGTGACAGGGCTAGTGTCGGAGACCCAGTACTTC
>TRBJ2-3|.|TRBD1|TRBV7-3
CASSPLDADRGDTDTQYF
TGTGCCAGCAGCCCCCTCGACGCGGACAGGGGGGACACAGATACGCAGTATTTT
>TRBJ2-3|.|TRBD1|TRBV29-1
CSVEGPGQGAPDTQYF
TGCAGCGTTGAAGGGCCGGGGCAGGGGGCCCCAGATACGCAGTATTTT
>TRBJ1-2|.|.|TRBV7-9
CASSPPNHGYTF
TGTGCCAGCAGCCCCCCAAATCATGGCTACACCTTC
>TRBJ2-2|.|TRBD1|TRBV5-1
CASSLIGQGGTGELFF
TGCGCCAGCAGCCTAATAGGACAGGGTGGGACCGGGGAGCTGTTTTTT
>TRBJ2-5|.|.|TRBV21-1
CASSKGGRDNRNQYF
TGTGCCAGCAGCAAAGGGGGGCGGGACAACCGGAACCAGTACTTC
>TRBJ1-1|.|.|TRBV7-9
CASRPGPEAFF
TGTGCCAGCCGACCGGGCCCTGAAGCTTTCTTT
>TRBJ1-5|once|.|TRBV9
CASSVGPQRGRSNQPQHF
TGTGCCAGCAGCGTAGGCCCACAGCGGGGTCGGAGCAATCAGCCCCAGCATTTT
>TRBJ1-4|.|.|TRBV15
CATSSDLDGRANF
TGTGCCACCAGCAGCGACTTAGACGGCCGGGCGAATTTT
>TRBJ2-1|.|TRBD2|TRBV5-1
CASSDRTSGGANYNEQFF
TGCGCCAGCAGCGATAGGACTAGCGGGGGGGCCAATTACAATGAGCAGTTCTTC
>TRBJ2-3|.|TRBD2|TRBV25-1
CASSPSGVGGTQYF
TGTGCCAGCTCACCTAGCGGGGTGGGAGGTACGCAGTATTTT
>TRBJ2-5|.|.|TRBV5-1
CASRSRETQYF
TGCGCCAGCAGGTCGCGGGAGACCCAGTACTTC
>TRBJ1-2|.|.|TRBV19
CASSPAGGVQYGYTF
TGTGCCAGTAGCCCCGCCGGAGGGGTTCAGTATGGCTACACCTTC
>TRBJ2-3|.|TRBD2|TRBV5-1
CASSSGTSGTDTQYF
TGCGCCAGCAGTTCTGGGACTAGCGGCACAGATACGCAGTATTTT